The clone carrying this TCR beta chain appeared a few times. The record originates from a study of blood T cell repertoires in COVID-19. Using immunoSEQ multiplex PCR, the repertoire was profiled, and TCRdb retains in-frame clones only, with some absent. Among about 250,000 clones listed, 85% to 90% were seen once. Trimming took 1 base from V and 1 from J, leaving 8 bases between them. The CDR3 totals 15 residues. Per the germline V gene, CDR1 is SGHVS and CDR2 is FQNEAQ. This chain connects TRBV7-8 to TRBJ1-3, with D unclear. Sequenced sample: peripheral blood. The clonotype comes from a woman between 40 and 55 years old who had recovered from COVID-19. The CDR3 nucleotides are TGTGCCAGCAGCTTAGTTTGGCATTCTGGAAACACCATATATTTT. It yields the protein CASSLVWHSGNTIYF.